This T cell receptor (beta chain) was observed in a study of blood T cells in healthy people across ages. This CDR3 region has 12 residues. CDR1 and CDR2 from the germline V gene are DFQATT and SNEGSKA (reference sequence). On this clonotype itself: Its specificity is not known.

For the second PCR, which ran for roughly 7 to 11 cycles, a sample-barcoded 5' primer and a J-beta primer mix were used. Each sample provided no less than 2.5 million CDR3-containing paired-end reads. TCRdb independently ran MiXCR on the 5' RACE reads; one entry per CDR3 protein. The data show approximately 800,000 distinct CDR3 sequences, about 62% seen once. The study drew donors from healthy Caucasian individuals in Russia aged roughly 6 to 95. Study-wide results and limits: The study regarded diversity estimates from one million T cells as underestimates.

Sequencing was carried out using blood. This receptor was obtained from a man aged 25-40 years in good health. The chain employs TRBV20-1 and TRBJ1-5; a weak D match, TRBD1 (5 bases). The CDR3 loop reads CRGQEGFQPQHF. In nucleotides, the CDR3 is TGCAGAGGGCAAGAGGGGTTTCAGCCCCAGCATTTT.